A single sample is the source of the 11 T cell receptor beta chains below, sequenced in a study of cytomegalovirus exposure and HLA in healthy donors (dated 2017 in TCRdb). Library method: the immunoSEQ multiplex PCR assay. For the multiplex PCR, a mixture combining 60 forward primers for TCR Vbeta segments and 13 reverse primers for TCR Jbeta segments was used. TCRdb holds this immuneACCESS table with in-frame rearrangements only. Some clones are missing; in checked studies, unresolved V genes explain under half, and the rest has no known cause. The sample contains approximately 90,000 clones, over 60% of them found a single time. Approximately 3.7% of the sample is in the top ten clones. Material: PBMCs. The receptor source for this set is a man aged 25-45 years in good health and CMV-seronegative.

The CDR3 reads CASSVGRDITEAFF. CDR3 sequence (DNA): TGCGCCAGCAGCGTGGGCCGGGACATCACTGAAGCTTTCTTT. This rearrangement joins TRBV5-1 to TRBJ1-1, with TRBD1 as a possible D gene (6 bases). Per germline, CDR1 SGHRS and CDR2 YFSETQ. V was shortened by 4 bases and J by 4 bases, with 14 bases between the two germline ends. CDR3 length: 14 amino acids. The full variable domain, rest sourced from reference TRBV5-1 and TRBJ1-1, is KAGVTQTPRYLIKTRGQQVTLSCSPISGHRSVSWYQQTPGQGLQFLFEYFSETQRNKGNFPGRFSGRQFSNSRSEMNVSTLELGDSALYLCASSVGRDITEAFFGQGTRLTVV.

In its sample, this clone was seen a few times. The chain combines TRBV6-6 with TRBJ1-5; D ambiguous. There are 14 residues in the CDR3. The germline gives CDR1 MNHNY, CDR2 SVGAGI (reference sequence). V was shortened by 2 bases and J by 6 bases, with 11 bases between the two germline ends. In nucleotides, the CDR3 is TGTGCCAGCAGTTACCCTCTAATTAGTCAGCCCCAGCATTTT. Amino acids: CASSYPLISQPQHF.

CDR3: CASSWNRVSSYEQYF. DNA of the CDR3: TGCGCCAGCAGCTGGAACAGGGTAAGCTCCTACGAGCAGTACTTC. The rearrangement joins TRBV5-1 to TRBJ2-7, with D possibly matching TRBD1 (6 bases). The CDR3 has 15 amino acids. Looked up from germline, CDR1 is SGHRS and CDR2 is YFSETQ. The V end was cut by 3 bases, the J end by 0 bases, with 13 bases between.

The chain has TRBV7-8 and TRBJ2-7; a possible D gene is TRBD2 (5 bases). Trimming shortened V by 2 bases and J by 6 bases, and 8 bases separated the two germline ends. This CDR3 is 12 amino acids long. Per the germline V gene, CDR1 is SGHVS and CDR2 is FQNEAQ. CDR3 DNA: TGTGCCAGCAGCTTATACGAGGGCGAGCAGTACTTC. This gives the protein CASSLYEGEQYF.

The V gene is TRBV27, the J gene TRBJ2-4, with TRBD1 identical over 11 bases. The germline V gene has CDR1 MNHEY and CDR2 SMNVEV (reference sequence). The V gene end was trimmed by 1 base and the J gene end by 6 bases; junction bases not matched to a gene: 5. CDR3 size: 16 residues. The CDR3 nucleotides are TGTGCCAGCAGTTTATTCCCGGGACAGGGGGGAAACATTCAGTACTTC. Its translation is CASSLFPGQGGNIQYF.

This clone was detected a few times. The rearrangement links TRBV19 to TRBJ1-1, with 8 bases lining up with TRBD1. Trimming took 10 bases from V and 5 from J; bases not matched to a gene: 12. The CDR3 consists of 14 residues. Per germline, CDR1 LNHDA and CDR2 SQIVND (reference sequence). In DNA, the CDR3 is TGTGCCACCTCCTGGGCAGGGGGCAGTACTGAAGCTTTCTTT. This translates into CATSWAGGSTEAFF.

This chain uses TRBV6-4 with TRBJ2-3; 13 bases are shared with TRBD2. In germline, CDR1 is MRHNA, CDR2 SNTAGT. This CDR3 is built from 16 residues. J was trimmed by 1 base and V by 6 bases; bases with no gene match: 4. CDR3: CASSEGTSGGTDTQYF. The CDR3 DNA is TGTGCCAGCAGCGAAGGGACTAGCGGGGGCACAGATACGCAGTATTTT.

This clone came up once. The V gene is TRBV10-1, the J gene TRBJ1-2, with 9 bases lining up with TRBD1. CDR1 is WNHNN, CDR2 SYGVQD, per germline (reference sequence). The CDR3 extends over 13 amino acids. V trimming: 5 bases; J trimming: 8 bases; junction bases outside the gene matches: 6. CDR3 sequence (DNA): TGCGCCAGCAGTCCCGGGACAGGGTACGGCTACACCTTC. It specifies CASSPGTGYGYTF.

Concerning this clone: Distinct nucleotide sequences in the sample also encode this CDR3. The chain recombines TRBV19 with TRBJ2-1; D possibly corresponds to TRBD2 (6 bases). V was trimmed by 6 bases and J by 3 bases, leaving 9 bases between them. Per germline, CDR1 LNHDA and CDR2 SQIVND (reference sequence). The CDR3 totals 13 residues. The CDR3 nucleotides read TGTGCCAGTAGCCGGGACTTCTACAATGAGCAGTTCTTC. Translation gives CASSRDFYNEQFF. Full variable domain (rest looked up from reference TRBV19 and TRBJ2-1): DGGITQSPKYLFRKEGQNVTLSCEQNLNHDAMYWYRQDPGQGLRLIYYSQIVNDFQKGDIAEGYSVSREKKESFPLTVTSAQKNPTAFYLCASSRDFYNEQFFGPGTRLTVL.

The chain links TRBV2 to TRBJ2-7; TRBD2 matches 10 bases. J was trimmed by 4 bases and V by 3 bases; bases with no gene match: 9. CDR1 is SNHLY, CDR2 FYNNEI, per germline. CDR3 length: 16 residues. The CDR3 loop reads CASSEFSSGRRYEQYF. CDR3 nucleotides: TGTGCCAGCAGTGAGTTTTCTAGCGGGAGACGATACGAGCAGTACTTC.

The V gene is TRBV14, the J gene TRBJ1-1, with D maybe TRBD1 (5 bases). The CDR3 is 14 amino acids. The V end was cut by 6 bases, the J end by 1 base, with 12 bases between. Germline V lookup: CDR1 SGHDN, CDR2 FVKESK. CDR3 in amino acids: CASRRLGENTEAFF. The CDR3, as DNA: TGTGCCAGCAGGCGCTTAGGGGAGAACACTGAAGCTTTCTTT.